This T cell receptor (beta chain) originates from a study of T-cell memory formation after mild COVID-19. Looking at the study overall: Each donor largely had its own TCR clusters. Study-wide results and caveats: Among contracting clones, CD4+ were mainly CM/EM and CD8+ enriched in EMRA. SARS-CoV-2 specificity was not confirmed for second-wave clones peaking on day 37.

This clonotype has only a few counts. Its antigen is not identified. V was trimmed by 0 bases and J by 7 bases, leaving 10 bases between them. CDR3 length equals 12 residues. From germline, CDR1 is SQVTM and CDR2 ANQGSEA. Constant-segment primers and 5'RACE yielded cDNA libraries for TCR alpha and TCR beta, each carrying sample barcodes and UMIs. Each CDR3 protein gets one entry after TCRdb re-called the 5' RACE reads with MiXCR. The data show about 610,000 distinct CDR3 sequences, roughly 17% seen once. The sequenced material came from PBMCs or a T cell subset sorted from them (not recorded which). This sequence joins TRBV29-1 and TRBJ2-7; no definite D call. This TCR was sampled from an adult woman who had mild COVID-19 (a few samples of this study predate the infection). Cell type and time point are not known. The CDR3 region is CSVEDKMGEQYF. The CDR3 DNA reads TGCAGCGTTGAAGATAAAATGGGGGAGCAGTACTTC.